This passage covers 18 T cell receptor beta chains from one sample sequenced in a study of CD8+ T cells in alopecia areata (dated by TCRdb to the late 2010s). Library generation was performed with the immunoSEQ multiplex PCR assay. RNA was extracted from all samples and reverse transcribed into cDNA as template for TCR sequencing. Held by TCRdb, this immuneACCESS table contains in-frame sequences only and omits some clones. Under half of the omission traces to an unresolved V gene where checked; the cause of the rest is unknown. The sample table holds around 100,000 clones, of which 44% were seen once. The leading ten clones occupy 18% of the sample. Reading the label with the study, this specimen's time point is: around 24 weeks on oral tofacitinib. Read against the paper, the sample's treatment or condition label means: oral pan-JAK inhibitor, 5-10 mg twice daily. Sequencing was performed on CD8+ T cells sorted from blood, taken at week 24, from a patient treated with tofacitinib. These receptors were obtained from a human donor with alopecia areata.

With respect to this clone: Sequence at one end of the junction differs from germline and may be a read error. This sequence joins TRBV4-3 and TRBJ2-7; 8 bases are a match to TRBD1. CDR1 and CDR2 (germline): LGHNA, YSLEER. The CDR3 sequence is 15 residues long. This chain's CDR3 is CASSQERTGTYGQYF. The CDR3 DNA reads TGCGCCAGCAGCCAAGAGCGGACAGGGACCTACGGGCAGTACTTC.

This clone has a handful of counts. This chain uses TRBV7-9 with TRBJ2-2; D possibly corresponds to TRBD1 (7 bases). V was cut by 4 bases and J by 3 bases, with 12 bases left in between. The length of the CDR3 is 15 residues. Germline V lookup: CDR1 SEHNR, CDR2 FQNEAQ (reference sequence). The CDR3 reads CASSSDREDTGELFF. The CDR3 coding sequence is TGTGCCAGCAGCTCTGACAGGGAGGACACCGGGGAGCTGTTTTTT. The full variable domain, in which reference TRBV7-9 and TRBJ2-2 provide the parts outside the CDR3, is DTGVSQNPRHKITKRGQNVTFRCDPISEHNRLYWYRQTLGQGPEFLTYFQNEAQLEKSRLLSDRFSAERPKGSFSTLEIQRTEQGDSAMYLCASSSDREDTGELFFGEGSRLTVL.

This rearrangement joins TRBV5-6 to TRBJ2-7, with D perhaps TRBD2 (5 bases). Germline V gene data show CDR1 as SGHDT and CDR2 as YYEEEE. With 0 bases removed from V and 5 bases from J, the gap between germline ends came to 15 bases. The CDR3 length is 15 residues. CDR3 amino acids: CASSLEWRLGDEQYF. The CDR3 bases are TGTGCCAGCAGCTTGGAATGGCGCCTCGGGGACGAGCAGTACTTC.

The chain recombines TRBV9 with TRBJ1-4, with no clear D. Germline V CDR1 and CDR2: SGDLS, YYNGEE. This CDR3 spans 13 amino acids. V lost 6 bases, J lost 5 bases, and 11 bases lay in between. CDR3 amino acids: CASINGKNEKLFF. The CDR3 bases are TGTGCCAGCATTAACGGAAAGAATGAAAAACTGTTTTTT.

This rearrangement joins TRBV7-9 to TRBJ1-5; 7 bases are shared with TRBD1. The CDR3 loop spans 13 amino acids. J gave up 3 bases and V 6 bases, and 2 bases lay outside the gene matches. Germline loops: CDR1 SEHNR, CDR2 FQNEAQ (reference sequence). As DNA, the CDR3 is TGTGCCAGCAGTACAGGGGACAATCAGCCCCAGCATTTT. As protein: CASSTGDNQPQHF. Using reference TRBV7-9 and TRBJ1-5 for the parts outside the CDR3, the full variable domain is DTGVSQNPRHKITKRGQNVTFRCDPISEHNRLYWYRQTLGQGPEFLTYFQNEAQLEKSRLLSDRFSAERPKGSFSTLEIQRTEQGDSAMYLCASSTGDNQPQHFGDGTRLSIL.

About this clone: Mismatch with germline at one junction end may stem from a read error. The sample holds other DNA sequences that translate to the same CDR3. The chain is built from TRBV4-1 and TRBJ2-3, with D uncertain. Germline loops: CDR1 MGHRA, CDR2 YSYEKL. The CDR3 length is 14 residues. The CDR3 DNA is TGTGCCAGCAGCCAAGCCACGGGTACAGATACGCAGTATTTT. As protein: CASSQATGTDTQYF.

This clone has a handful of counts. The rearrangement links TRBV7-9 to TRBJ1-1; possibly TRBD1 for D (5 bases). Germline V gene lookup returns CDR1 SEHNR and CDR2 FQNEAQ (reference sequence). V dropped 2 bases and J dropped 6 bases, with 16 bases sitting between them. The CDR3 is 15 residues long. The DNA of the CDR3 is TGTGCCAGCAGCTTATTACAGGCCCGAGGGGCTGAAGCTTTCTTT. It codes for CASSLLQARGAEAFF. The complete variable domain, with remaining parts taken from reference TRBV7-9 and TRBJ1-1, reads DTGVSQNPRHKITKRGQNVTFRCDPISEHNRLYWYRQTLGQGPEFLTYFQNEAQLEKSRLLSDRFSAERPKGSFSTLEIQRTEQGDSAMYLCASSLLQARGAEAFFGQGTRLTVV.

The chain carries TRBV4-1 and TRBJ2-5; 7 nucleotides match TRBD2. V shed 0 bases, J shed 5 bases, and the junction held 9 bases outside the gene matches. This CDR3 has 16 residues. CDR1 MGHRA and CDR2 YSYEKL come from the germline V gene. The CDR3 DNA reads TGCGCCAGCAGCCAAGAAGGAGCCGGGAGGAGCGAGACCCAGTACTTC. Residues: CASSQEGAGRSETQYF.

This clone occurred a few times. V and J are TRBV29-1 and TRBJ2-5; D not resolved. Trimming shortened V by 5 bases and J by 5 bases, and 12 bases separated the two germline ends. The germline V gene has CDR1 SQVTM and CDR2 ANQGSEA. The CDR3 contains 12 residues. The CDR3 coding sequence is TGCAGCGTTCAAGGCCCCCAGGAGACCCAGTACTTC. Translation: CSVQGPQETQYF.

The chain employs TRBV16 and TRBJ2-1; D is unresolved. CDR3 length: 14 residues. V gave up 1 base and J gave up 8 bases, with 12 bases separating them. Per germline, CDR1 KGHSY and CDR2 FQNENV. The CDR3 protein is CASSQYSGRDEQFF. The CDR3 DNA sequence: TGTGCCAGCAGCCAATATTCAGGTCGCGATGAGCAGTTCTTC.

The chain has TRBV7-9 and TRBJ2-1; tentative D call: TRBD1 (5 bases). The CDR3 is 18 amino acids. From germline, CDR1 is SEHNR and CDR2 FQNEAQ (reference sequence). The V end was cut by 4 bases, the J end by 2 bases, with 21 bases between. The CDR3 nucleotides are TGTGCCAGCAGCTACCCCGTGGCCAGGGTCATAGCCTACAATGAGCAGTTCTTC. Protein product: CASSYPVARVIAYNEQFF.

The V and J genes are TRBV25-1 and TRBJ2-2; D not certain. V lost 4 bases, J lost 5 bases, and 14 bases lay in between. The CDR3 runs to 15 residues. The V gene's germline CDR1 is MGHDK and CDR2 SYGVNS. CDR3 in amino acids: CASSGLYRETGELFF. CDR3 coding DNA: TGTGCCAGCAGTGGTCTTTACAGAGAGACCGGGGAGCTGTTTTTT. The whole variable domain, filled in from reference TRBV25-1 and TRBJ2-2, reads EADIYQTPRYLVIGTGKKITLECSQTMGHDKMYWYQQDPGMELHLIHYSYGVNSTEKGDLSSESTVSRIRTEHFPLTLESARPSHTSQYLCASSGLYRETGELFFGEGSRLTVL.

This chain connects TRBV29-1 to TRBJ2-3; 14 positions match TRBD2. The CDR3 spans 14 residues. The junction had 5 bases not matched to a gene; V was cut back by 7 bases and J by 5 bases. Germline V gene lookup returns CDR1 SQVTM and CDR2 ANQGSEA. The CDR3 reads CSDGTSGSGDTQYF. Written as DNA, the CDR3 is TGCAGCGACGGGACTAGCGGGAGTGGAGATACGCAGTATTTT.

J is TRBJ2-1 and V is TRBV4-3; D ambiguous. Deletions cut 4 bases from V and 8 bases from J, with 21 bases between. The CDR3 has 16 amino acids. The germline V gene encodes CDR1 LGHNA and CDR2 YSLEER. CDR3 nucleotides: TGCGCCAGCAGCCCGCGGTGGGGTGGGATGTGGGATGAGCAGTTCTTC. Its translation is CASSPRWGGMWDEQFF.

The chain couples TRBV9 to TRBJ1-5; D is unclear. The V gene lost 2 bases and the J gene lost 6 bases, with 12 bases spanning the gap. Per germline, CDR1 SGDLS and CDR2 YYNGEE. The CDR3 totals 14 residues. This CDR3 reads CASSVEGRGQPQHF. The CDR3 DNA follows: TGTGCCAGCAGCGTCGAGGGTAGAGGTCAGCCCCAGCATTTT.

This clone was seen a handful of times. The chain combines TRBV9 with TRBJ2-1, with D perhaps matching TRBD1 or TRBD2 (5 bases each). Trimming cost V 4 bases and J 0 bases, with 14 bases left between them. The CDR3 totals 16 residues. The V gene's germline CDR1 is SGDLS and CDR2 YYNGEE. CDR3 protein: CASSNGAQSSYNEQFF. The CDR3 DNA reads TGTGCCAGCAGCAACGGGGCTCAGAGCTCCTACAATGAGCAGTTCTTC.

The gene calls are TRBV5-6 and TRBJ2-3; D is unresolved. The CDR3 runs 13 residues. Germline lookup yields CDR1 SGHDT and CDR2 YYEEEE. The germline V and J ends were trimmed by 0 bases and 0 bases, with 2 bases remaining between them. The CDR3 sequence: CASSLVSTDTQYF. The DNA for the CDR3 is TGTGCCAGCAGCTTGGTTAGCACAGATACGCAGTATTTT.

The gene calls are TRBV29-1 and TRBJ2-1; 12 positions agree with TRBD1. Germline-derived CDR1 and CDR2 are SQVTM and ANQGSEA. The length of the CDR3 is 18 residues. J gave up 1 base and V 4 bases, and 11 bases lay outside the gene matches. The CDR3 loop reads CSVAGGTGGDRSYNEQFF. CDR3 nucleotides: TGCAGCGTTGCTGGCGGGACAGGGGGCGACAGGTCCTACAATGAGCAGTTCTTC.